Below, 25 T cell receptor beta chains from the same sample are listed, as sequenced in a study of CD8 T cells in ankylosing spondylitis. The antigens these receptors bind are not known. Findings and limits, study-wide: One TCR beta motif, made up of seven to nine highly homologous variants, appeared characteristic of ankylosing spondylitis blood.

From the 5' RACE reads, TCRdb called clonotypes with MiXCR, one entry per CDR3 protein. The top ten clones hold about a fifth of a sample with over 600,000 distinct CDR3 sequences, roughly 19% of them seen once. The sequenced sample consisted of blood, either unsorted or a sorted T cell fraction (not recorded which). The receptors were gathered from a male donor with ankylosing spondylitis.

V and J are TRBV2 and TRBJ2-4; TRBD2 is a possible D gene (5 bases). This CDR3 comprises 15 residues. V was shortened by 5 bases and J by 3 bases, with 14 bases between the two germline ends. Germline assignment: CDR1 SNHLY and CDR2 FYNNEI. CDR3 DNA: TGTGCCAGCAGTTCTTCCGAGGGCGGCAAAAACATTCAGTACTTC. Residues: CASSSSEGGKNIQYF.

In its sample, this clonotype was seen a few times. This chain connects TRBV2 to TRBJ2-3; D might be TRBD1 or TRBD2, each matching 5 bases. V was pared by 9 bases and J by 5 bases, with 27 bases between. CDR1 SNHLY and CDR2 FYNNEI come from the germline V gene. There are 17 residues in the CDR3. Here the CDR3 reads CASDLPLGTHLGDTQYF. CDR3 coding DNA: TGTGCCAGTGACCTTCCCCTCGGGACGCACCTTGGAGATACGCAGTATTTT.

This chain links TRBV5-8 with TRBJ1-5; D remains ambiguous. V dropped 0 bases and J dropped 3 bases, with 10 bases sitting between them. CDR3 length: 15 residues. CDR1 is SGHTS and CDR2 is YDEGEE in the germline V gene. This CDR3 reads CASSLVDGYNQPQHF. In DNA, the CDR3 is TGTGCCAGCAGCTTGGTTGACGGATACAATCAGCCCCAGCATTTT. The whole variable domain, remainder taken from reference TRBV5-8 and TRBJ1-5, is EAGVTQSPTHLIKTRGQQATLRCSPISGHTSVYWYQQALGLGLQFLLWYDEGEERNRGNFPPRFSGRQFPNYSSELNVNALELEDSALYLCASSLVDGYNQPQHFGDGTRLSIL.

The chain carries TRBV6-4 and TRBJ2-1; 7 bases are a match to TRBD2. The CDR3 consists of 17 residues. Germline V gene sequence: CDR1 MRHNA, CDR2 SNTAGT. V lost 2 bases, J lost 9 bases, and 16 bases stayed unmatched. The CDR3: CASSDMGSGRVEGEQFF. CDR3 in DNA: TGTGCCAGCAGTGACATGGGTAGCGGGCGAGTCGAAGGTGAGCAGTTCTTC.

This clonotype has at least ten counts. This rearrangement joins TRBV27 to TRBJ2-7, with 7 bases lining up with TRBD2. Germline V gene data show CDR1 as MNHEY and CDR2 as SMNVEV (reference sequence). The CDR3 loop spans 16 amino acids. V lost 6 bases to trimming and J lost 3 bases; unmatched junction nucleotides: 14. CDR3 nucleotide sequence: TGTGCCAGCAGCCATACCATCGCTAGCGGAAGCTACGAGCAGTACTTC. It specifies CASSHTIASGSYEQYF.

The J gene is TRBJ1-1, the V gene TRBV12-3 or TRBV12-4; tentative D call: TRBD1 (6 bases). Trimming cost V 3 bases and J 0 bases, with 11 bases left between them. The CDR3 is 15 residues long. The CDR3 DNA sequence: TGTGCCAGCAGTTTTGTGGCAGGGGTGAACACTGAAGCTTTCTTT. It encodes CASSFVAGVNTEAFF.

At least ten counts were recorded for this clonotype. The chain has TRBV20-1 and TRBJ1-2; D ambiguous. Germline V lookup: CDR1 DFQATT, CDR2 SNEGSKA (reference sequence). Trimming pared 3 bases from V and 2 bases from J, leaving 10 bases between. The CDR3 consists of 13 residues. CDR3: CSASTMLNYGYTF. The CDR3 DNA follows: TGCAGTGCTAGTACAATGTTAAACTATGGCTACACCTTC.

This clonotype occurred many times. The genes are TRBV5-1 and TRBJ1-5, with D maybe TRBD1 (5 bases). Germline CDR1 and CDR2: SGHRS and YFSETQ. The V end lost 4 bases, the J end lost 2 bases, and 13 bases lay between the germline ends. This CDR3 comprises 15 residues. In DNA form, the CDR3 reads TGCGCCAGCAGCCCCGATGGGGACGGCAATCAGCCCCAGCATTTT. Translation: CASSPDGDGNQPQHF.

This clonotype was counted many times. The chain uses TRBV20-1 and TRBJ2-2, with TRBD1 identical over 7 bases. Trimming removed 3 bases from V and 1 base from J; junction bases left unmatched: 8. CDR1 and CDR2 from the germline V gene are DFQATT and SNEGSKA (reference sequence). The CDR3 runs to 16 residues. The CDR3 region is CSASRARTGNTGELFF. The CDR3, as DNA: TGCAGTGCTAGTAGGGCTAGGACAGGGAACACCGGGGAGCTGTTTTTT.

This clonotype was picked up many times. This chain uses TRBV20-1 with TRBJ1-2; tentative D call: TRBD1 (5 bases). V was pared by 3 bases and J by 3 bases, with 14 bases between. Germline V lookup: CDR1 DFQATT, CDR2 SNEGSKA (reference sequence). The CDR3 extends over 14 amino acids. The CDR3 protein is CSASQGRGDYGYTF. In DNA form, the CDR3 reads TGCAGTGCTAGTCAGGGTCGGGGGGACTATGGCTACACCTTC.

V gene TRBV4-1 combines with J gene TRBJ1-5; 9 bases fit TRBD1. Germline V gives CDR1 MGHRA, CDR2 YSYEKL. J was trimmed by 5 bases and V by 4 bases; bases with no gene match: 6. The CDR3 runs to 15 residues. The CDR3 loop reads CASSLTRDRDQPQHF. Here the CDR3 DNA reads TGCGCCAGCAGCCTAACGCGGGACAGGGATCAGCCCCAGCATTTT.

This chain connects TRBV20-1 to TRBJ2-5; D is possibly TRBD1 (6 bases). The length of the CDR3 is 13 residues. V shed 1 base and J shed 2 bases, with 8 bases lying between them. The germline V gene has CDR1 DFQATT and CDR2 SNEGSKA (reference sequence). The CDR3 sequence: CSARGGTQETQYF. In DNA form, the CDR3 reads TGCAGTGCTAGAGGAGGGACACAAGAGACCCAGTACTTC.

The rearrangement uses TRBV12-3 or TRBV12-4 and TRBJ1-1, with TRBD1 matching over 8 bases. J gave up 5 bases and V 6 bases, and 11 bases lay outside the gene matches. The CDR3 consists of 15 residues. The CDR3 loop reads CASRATGVGRTEAFF. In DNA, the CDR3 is TGTGCCAGCAGGGCGACAGGGGTGGGTCGGACTGAAGCTTTCTTT.

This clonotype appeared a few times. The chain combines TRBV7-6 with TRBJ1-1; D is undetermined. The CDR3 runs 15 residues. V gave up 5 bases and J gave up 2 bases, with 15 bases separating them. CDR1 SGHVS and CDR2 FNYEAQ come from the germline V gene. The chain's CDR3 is CASSPRTVRNTEAFF. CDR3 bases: TGTGCCAGCAGCCCGCGGACTGTGCGAAACACTGAAGCTTTCTTT.

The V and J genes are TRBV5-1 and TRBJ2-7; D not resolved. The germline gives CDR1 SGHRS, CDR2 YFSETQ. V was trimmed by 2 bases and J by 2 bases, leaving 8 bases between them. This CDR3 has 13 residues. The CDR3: CASSFDGAYEQYF. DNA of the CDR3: TGCGCCAGCAGCTTCGACGGAGCCTACGAGCAGTACTTC.

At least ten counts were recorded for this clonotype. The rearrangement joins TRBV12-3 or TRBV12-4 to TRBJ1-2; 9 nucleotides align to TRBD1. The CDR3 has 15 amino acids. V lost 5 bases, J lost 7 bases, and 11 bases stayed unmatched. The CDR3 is CASSPRQGDMGGYTF. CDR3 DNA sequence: TGTGCCAGCAGTCCCCGACAGGGGGATATGGGTGGCTACACCTTC.

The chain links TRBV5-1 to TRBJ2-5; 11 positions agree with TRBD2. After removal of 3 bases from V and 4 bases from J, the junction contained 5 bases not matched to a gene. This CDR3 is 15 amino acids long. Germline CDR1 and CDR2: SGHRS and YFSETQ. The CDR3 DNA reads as TGCGCCAGCAGCTCTGGGGGACTAGCGGCAGAGACCCAGTACTTC. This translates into CASSSGGLAAETQYF.

CDR3 coding DNA: TGTGCCAGCAGCAAAGCGCATCGCTTAATGGACGAAAAACTGTTTTTT. Its protein product is CASSKAHRLMDEKLFF. The rearrangement joins TRBV21-1 to TRBJ1-4. TRBV21-1 is described as a pseudogene. This CDR3 is 16 amino acids long.

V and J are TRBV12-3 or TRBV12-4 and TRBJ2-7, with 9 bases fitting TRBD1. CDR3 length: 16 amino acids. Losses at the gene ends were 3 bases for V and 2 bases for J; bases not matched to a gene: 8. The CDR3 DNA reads TGTGCCAGCAGTTTTGATGGTTGGGACAGGGCCTACGAGCAGTACTTC. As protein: CASSFDGWDRAYEQYF.

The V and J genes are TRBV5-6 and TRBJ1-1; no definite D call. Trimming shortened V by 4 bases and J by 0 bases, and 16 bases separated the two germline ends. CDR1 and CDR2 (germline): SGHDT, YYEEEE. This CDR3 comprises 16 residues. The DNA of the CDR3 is TGTGCCAGCAGCACTCTTGGGTCATCTATGAACACTGAAGCTTTCTTT. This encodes CASSTLGSSMNTEAFF.

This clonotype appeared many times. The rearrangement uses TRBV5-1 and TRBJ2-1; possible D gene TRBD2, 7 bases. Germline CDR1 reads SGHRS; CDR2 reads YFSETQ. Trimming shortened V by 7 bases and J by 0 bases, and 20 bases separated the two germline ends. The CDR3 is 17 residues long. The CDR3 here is CASLRGGGPSSYNEQFF. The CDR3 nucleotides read TGCGCCAGCCTTAGAGGGGGGGGGCCTAGCTCCTACAATGAGCAGTTCTTC. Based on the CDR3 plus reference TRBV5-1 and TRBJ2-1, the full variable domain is KAGVTQTPRYLIKTRGQQVTLSCSPISGHRSVSWYQQTPGQGLQFLFEYFSETQRNKGNFPGRFSGRQFSNSRSEMNVSTLELGDSALYLCASLRGGGPSSYNEQFFGPGTRLTVL.

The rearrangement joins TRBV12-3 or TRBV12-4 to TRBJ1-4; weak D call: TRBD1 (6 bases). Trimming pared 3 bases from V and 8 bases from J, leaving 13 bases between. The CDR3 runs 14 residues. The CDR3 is CASSFRQDGEKLFF. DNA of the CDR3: TGTGCCAGCAGTTTCAGACAGGATGGGGAAAAACTGTTTTTT.

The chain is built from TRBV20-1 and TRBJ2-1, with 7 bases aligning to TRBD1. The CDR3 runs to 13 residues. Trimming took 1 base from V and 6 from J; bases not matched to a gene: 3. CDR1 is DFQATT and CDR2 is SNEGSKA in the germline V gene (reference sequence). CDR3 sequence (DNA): TGCAGTGCTAGAGGGGACAGCTCCAATGAGCAGTTCTTC. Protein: CSARGDSSNEQFF.

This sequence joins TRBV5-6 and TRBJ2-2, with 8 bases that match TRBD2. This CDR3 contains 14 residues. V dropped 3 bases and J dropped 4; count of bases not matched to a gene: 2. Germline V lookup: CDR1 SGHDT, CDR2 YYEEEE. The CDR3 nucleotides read TGTGCCAGCAGCTGGACTAGCTTCACCGGGGAGCTGTTTTTT. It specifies CASSWTSFTGELFF.

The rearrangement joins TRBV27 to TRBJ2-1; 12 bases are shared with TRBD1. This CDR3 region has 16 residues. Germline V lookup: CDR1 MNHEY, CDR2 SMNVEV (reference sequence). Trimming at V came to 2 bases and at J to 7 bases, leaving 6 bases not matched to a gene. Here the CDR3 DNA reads TGTGCCAGCAGTTTAAGGGGACAGGGGGCAGAAAATGAGCAGTTCTTC. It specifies CASSLRGQGAENEQFF.